Shown below are 5 T cell receptor beta chains from a single sample sequenced in a study of cytomegalovirus exposure and HLA in healthy donors. It was with 60 Vbeta and 13 Jbeta primers that the PCR ran. Using immunoSEQ multiplex PCR, the repertoire was profiled, and TCRdb retains in-frame clones only, with some absent. The sample gives over 30,000 clones, approximately 80% of which show up once; approximately 5.6% is in the top ten. The sequenced sample consisted of PBMCs. These receptors originate from a male donor in good health and CMV-seronegative.

This clone was observed a handful of times. The CDR3 DNA is TGTGCCAGCAGTTCCCTCCTGGGAGGGGACCACACTGAAGCTTTCTTT. The encoded protein is CASSSLLGGDHTEAFF. This rearrangement joins TRBV27 to TRBJ1-1; a weak D match, TRBD1 (5 bases). The CDR3 runs 16 residues. Germline CDR1 reads MNHEY; CDR2 reads SMNVEV (reference sequence). The V gene lost 4 bases and the J gene lost 3 bases, with 18 bases spanning the gap.

In this sample, this clone turned up a few times. The chain joins TRBV30 to TRBJ2-1, with 9 positions matching TRBD2. V trimming: 3 bases; J trimming: 0 bases; junction bases outside the gene matches: 15. The CDR3 length is 19 residues. Germline V gene data show CDR1 as GTSNPN and CDR2 as SVGIG (reference sequence). The CDR3 sequence: CAWSGKASGDFLSYNEQFF. CDR3 nucleotide sequence: TGTGCCTGGAGCGGTAAGGCTAGCGGGGACTTCCTCTCCTACAATGAGCAGTTCTTC.

V and J are TRBV11-2 and TRBJ1-3, with 7 nucleotides matching TRBD1. Germline trimming cut 2 bases from V and 4 bases from J; bases unmatched to any gene: 5. This CDR3 region has 15 residues. In germline, CDR1 is SGHAT, CDR2 FQNNGV. The DNA for the CDR3 is TGTGCCAGCAGCTTAAGGGGGCGGACGGGAAACACCATATATTTT. Translation gives CASSLRGRTGNTIYF. Based on the CDR3 plus reference TRBV11-2 and TRBJ1-3, the full variable domain is EAGVAQSPRYKIIEKRQSVAFWCNPISGHATLYWYQQILGQGPKLLIQFQNNGVVDDSQLPKDRFSAERLKGVDSTLKIQPAKLEDSAVYLCASSLRGRTGNTIYFGEGSWLTVV.

Within the sample, this clone is medium-sized (0.01 to 0.1%). This rearrangement joins TRBV19 to TRBJ2-5; 11 bases line up with TRBD2. V trimming: 2 bases; J trimming: 3 bases; junction bases outside the gene matches: 5. CDR3 length: 16 residues. Germline CDR1 is LNHDA and CDR2 is SQIVND (reference sequence). Here the CDR3 DNA reads TGTGCCAGTAGTATAACTAGCGGGAGAATGGAAGAGACCCAGTACTTC. Its protein product is CASSITSGRMEETQYF.

CDR3 amino acids: CASSLGGLRTNTEAFF. The CDR3 DNA sequence: TGTGCCAGCAGCTTGGGGGGACTTCGAACGAACACTGAAGCTTTCTTT. This chain joins TRBV5-4 and TRBJ1-1; a weak D match, TRBD1 (5 bases). Deletions cut 0 bases from V and 1 base from J, with 13 bases between. CDR1 SGHNT and CDR2 YYREEE come from the germline V gene (reference sequence). The CDR3 sequence is 16 residues long. Full variable domain (missing parts from reference TRBV5-4 and TRBJ1-1): ETGVTQSPTHLIKTRGQQVTLRCSSQSGHNTVSWYQQALGQGPQFIFQYYREEENGRGNFPPRFSGLQFPNYSSELNVNALELDDSALYLCASSLGGLRTNTEAFFGQGTRLTVV.